The subject of this entry is one T cell receptor beta chain. As yet, its antigen is unknown. Sequencing was performed with immunoSEQ multiplex PCR; in TCRdb, only in-frame clones are kept and a portion is missing. Among 600,000 or so clones listed, about 95% were seen once. Naive CD8 populations comprised CD45RO-negative cells positively selected for CCR7, excluding terminally differentiated effector memory CD45RA+ cells. These data originate in a study of shared clonotypes between healthy human individuals. Study in general: Each donor's CD8 memory used one plate, CD8 naive two, each CD4 subset three. Points from the study as a whole: For sorted subsets, rarefaction showed incomplete sequencing despite large depth.

Germline V lookup: CDR1 SGHTA, CDR2 FQGTGA. V lost 4 bases to trimming and J lost 6 bases, with 22 bases between them. The CDR3 contains 16 residues. The sample consisted of naive CD8+ T cells sorted from blood. This TCR was recovered from a woman aged 25 to 45 in good health. The chain employs TRBV7-3 and TRBJ2-7; a possible D gene is TRBD2 (6 bases). This CDR3 reads CASSSPGKGGQGEQYF. Here the CDR3 DNA reads TGTGCCAGCAGCTCGCCGGGGAAGGGAGGACAAGGCGAGCAGTACTTC.